These 29 T cell receptor beta chains were sequenced from one sample in a study of cytomegalovirus exposure and HLA in healthy donors. Primers for the PCR totalled 60 Vbeta and 13 Jbeta. Profiling relied on immunoSEQ multiplex PCR, and the TCRdb table lists in-frame clones only, not all of them. The table records around 150,000 clones, approximately 80% of them present only once. The material sequenced was PBMCs. The receptors come from a male donor in good health and CMV-seropositive.

This chain joins TRBV14 and TRBJ2-3; D uncertain. The length of the CDR3 is 12 residues. Per the germline V gene, CDR1 is SGHDN and CDR2 is FVKESK. V lost 4 bases, J lost 6 bases, and 8 bases lay in between. CDR3 in amino acids: CASSPLLDTQYF. The CDR3 bases are TGTGCCAGCAGCCCTCTTCTCGATACGCAGTATTTT.

CDR3 DNA sequence: TGTGCCAGCAGCCCCTCTCCACTTAGCACAGATACGCAGTATTTT. Translated, it gives CASSPSPLSTDTQYF. This rearrangement joins TRBV7-3 to TRBJ2-3; D is unresolved. Trimming removed 5 bases at V and 0 bases at J, with 12 bases between. The CDR3 sequence is 15 residues long. The germline CDR1 and CDR2 sequences are SGHTA and FQGTGA.

The chain carries TRBV2 and TRBJ2-7; D perhaps matches TRBD1 (5 bases). The V and J ends lost 3 bases and 2 bases respectively, with 17 bases between them. From germline, CDR1 is SNHLY and CDR2 FYNNEI. This CDR3 spans 16 amino acids. The CDR3 DNA follows: TGTGCCAGCAGTGACCCCGACAGCCCTTACCCCTACGAGCAGTACTTC. Protein product: CASSDPDSPYPYEQYF.

V usage is TRBV4-2 and J usage is TRBJ1-5; TRBD1 aligns across 11 bases. This CDR3 is built from 15 residues. CDR1 and CDR2 (germline): LGHNA, YNFKEQ. V was pared by 1 base and J by 5 bases, with 1 base of the junction left unmatched. CDR3 loop: CASSQGTGGHQPQHF. The DNA for the CDR3 is TGTGCCAGCAGCCAAGGGACAGGGGGCCATCAGCCCCAGCATTTT.

A word on this clone: At one end the junction does not follow the germline gene, possibly because of a read error. V gene TRBV7-7 combines with J gene TRBJ2-1; D might be TRBD1 (6 bases). This CDR3 region has 14 residues. The germline V gene encodes CDR1 SSHAT and CDR2 FNYEAQ (reference sequence). DNA for the CDR3: TGTGCTAGCAGCTTAGAGGGGGCCTACAATGAGCAGTTCTTC. It yields the protein CASSLEGAYNEQFF.

The chain combines TRBV9 with TRBJ1-1, with 9 bases matching TRBD1. The trim removed 4 bases at V and 5 bases at J, leaving 9 bases unmatched. CDR3 length: 15 amino acids. Germline V gene sequence: CDR1 SGDLS, CDR2 YYNGEE. The CDR3 is CASSRNRGRTTEAFF. The CDR3 DNA sequence: TGTGCCAGCAGCCGAAACAGGGGGCGTACAACTGAAGCTTTCTTT.

The chain is built from TRBV6-5 and TRBJ1-2; weak D call: TRBD1 (6 bases). The V end lost 5 bases, the J end lost 0 bases, and 7 bases lay between the germline ends. In germline, CDR1 is MNHEY, CDR2 SVGAGI. The CDR3 contains 13 residues. This CDR3 reads CASSRTANYGYTF. CDR3 bases: TGTGCCAGCAGTCGGACAGCTAACTATGGCTACACCTTC.

The chain is built from TRBV5-6 and TRBJ2-1, with D perhaps matching TRBD1 (6 bases). Germline lookup yields CDR1 SGHDT and CDR2 YYEEEE. The CDR3 covers 14 residues. Between the trimmed V and J ends, which lost 4 bases and 9 bases, there was a span of 17 bases. The CDR3 reads CASSLPSGTREQFF. Here the CDR3 DNA reads TGTGCCAGCAGCCTCCCCTCCGGGACACGTGAGCAGTTCTTC.

The rearrangement joins TRBV18 to TRBJ1-1; no clear D. CDR3 length: 13 amino acids. V lost 3 bases and J lost 4, with 9 bases in between. The germline gives CDR1 KGHSH, CDR2 LQKENI. Here the CDR3 reads CASSPRRGTEAFF. The CDR3 region has the DNA TGTGCCAGCTCACCTAGACGAGGCACTGAAGCTTTCTTT.

This clone was detected only a few times. The rearrangement links TRBV5-4 to TRBJ1-1; TRBD1 might be the D (5 bases). V lost 8 bases, J lost 6 bases, and 17 bases lay in between. The V gene's germline CDR1 is SGHNT and CDR2 YYREEE (reference sequence). This CDR3 region has 13 residues. CDR3 sequence (DNA): TGTGCCAGTGGGCCAGGCAGGGCTGCTGAAGCTTTCTTT. It translates to CASGPGRAAEAFF.

This rearrangement joins TRBV9 to TRBJ2-1, with 7 bases aligning to TRBD2. The germline gives CDR1 SGDLS, CDR2 YYNGEE. This CDR3 contains 16 residues. The V and J ends lost 3 bases and 2 bases, in that order; junction bases with no gene match: 8. The CDR3 nucleotides read TGTGCCAGCAGCGCCCCAGCGGGGTTCCCCTACAATGAGCAGTTCTTC. It yields the protein CASSAPAGFPYNEQFF.

This clone was counted a few times. The V and J genes are TRBV30 and TRBJ1-5; 12 nucleotides align to TRBD1. The CDR3 is 17 amino acids. The germline CDR1 and CDR2 sequences are GTSNPN and SVGIG (reference sequence). With 1 base clipped from V and 2 bases from J, the junction kept 6 bases outside the gene matches. For the CDR3, the DNA is TGTGCCTGGAGTGGAGGGGGGACAGGGGGCCGCAATCAGCCCCAGCATTTT. It specifies CAWSGGGTGGRNQPQHF.

The chain has TRBV2 and TRBJ1-3; D unclear. Per the germline V gene, CDR1 is SNHLY and CDR2 is FYNNEI. With 3 bases removed from V and 0 bases from J, the gap between germline ends came to 9 bases. The CDR3 runs 15 residues. For the CDR3, the DNA is TGTGCCAGCAGTGATCAGGTGATCTCTGGAAACACCATATATTTT. Its translation is CASSDQVISGNTIYF.

The V gene is TRBV5-1, the J gene TRBJ2-5; the D gene is possibly TRBD1 (6 bases). Deletions cut 6 bases from V and 0 bases from J, with 12 bases between. The germline gives CDR1 SGHRS, CDR2 YFSETQ. This CDR3 comprises 14 residues. CDR3 DNA: TGCGCCAGCACCCCAGGGGCGTACCAAGAGACCCAGTACTTC. This codes for CASTPGAYQETQYF. The full variable domain, completed using reference TRBV5-1 and TRBJ2-5, is KAGVTQTPRYLIKTRGQQVTLSCSPISGHRSVSWYQQTPGQGLQFLFEYFSETQRNKGNFPGRFSGRQFSNSRSEMNVSTLELGDSALYLCASTPGAYQETQYFGPGTRLLVL.

The rearrangement joins TRBV11-2 to TRBJ2-1, with a tentative D call TRBD1 (5 bases). V was trimmed by 9 bases and J by 8 bases, leaving 11 bases between them. Per the germline V gene, CDR1 is SGHAT and CDR2 is FQNNGV. The CDR3 runs 11 residues. CDR3 bases: TGTGCCAGTCTAGGGGCCCATGAGCAGTTCTTC. It specifies CASLGAHEQFF.

The chain combines TRBV14 with TRBJ1-1; D is unresolved. Between the trimmed V and J ends, which lost 3 bases and 1 base, there was a span of 9 bases. This CDR3 spans 14 amino acids. CDR1 and CDR2 from the germline V gene are SGHDN and FVKESK. CDR3: CASSHGPGNTEAFF. In DNA, the CDR3 is TGTGCCAGCAGCCACGGCCCGGGGAACACTGAAGCTTTCTTT.

The genes are TRBV5-1 and TRBJ2-1; 15 bases match TRBD2. Unmatched junction bases numbered 1, after V lost 2 bases and J lost 4 bases. The CDR3 runs to 16 residues. CDR1 SGHRS and CDR2 YFSETQ come from the germline V gene. The CDR3 sequence is CASSLGTSGGYNEQFF. DNA for the CDR3: TGCGCCAGCAGCTTAGGGACTAGCGGGGGGTACAATGAGCAGTTCTTC.

This clone appeared once. The chain employs TRBV11-2 and TRBJ1-6; D unclear. CDR1 is SGHAT and CDR2 is FQNNGV in the germline V gene. Trimming cost V 6 bases and J 0 bases, with 9 bases left between them. The CDR3 contains 15 residues. CDR3 nucleotides: TGTGCCAGCAGACCGCTGAGCTCCTATAATTCACCCCTCCACTTT. Translating gives CASRPLSSYNSPLHF. Full variable domain (remainder filled in from reference TRBV11-2 and TRBJ1-6): EAGVAQSPRYKIIEKRQSVAFWCNPISGHATLYWYQQILGQGPKLLIQFQNNGVVDDSQLPKDRFSAERLKGVDSTLKIQPAKLEDSAVYLCASRPLSSYNSPLHFGNGTRLTVT.

The chain combines TRBV27 with TRBJ2-7; a possible D gene is TRBD1 (5 bases). Trimming cost V 5 bases and J 3 bases, with 14 bases left between them. Germline V lookup: CDR1 MNHEY, CDR2 SMNVEV (reference sequence). This CDR3 spans 14 amino acids. In DNA form, the CDR3 reads TGTGCCAGCAGTCCACATACAGGAGTCTACGAGCAGTACTTC. Translated, it gives CASSPHTGVYEQYF.

This chain uses TRBV19 with TRBJ1-2; TRBD1 matches at 8 bases. CDR1 LNHDA and CDR2 SQIVND come from the germline V gene (reference sequence). The CDR3 has 16 residues. Trimming removed 6 bases from V and 7 bases from J; junction bases left unmatched: 16. CDR3: CASSRSKAQGAIGYTF. The CDR3 bases are TGTGCCAGTAGCCGATCAAAGGCCCAGGGGGCGATTGGCTACACCTTC.

The chain uses TRBV5-1 and TRBJ2-7; 8 bases agree with TRBD1. Germline V gene data show CDR1 as SGHRS and CDR2 as YFSETQ. The CDR3 covers 14 residues. The ends lost 4 bases at V and 7 bases at J; junction bases unmatched: 10. The CDR3 sequence: CASSQDRVGGEQYF. CDR3 in DNA: TGCGCCAGCAGCCAGGACAGGGTAGGGGGGGAGCAGTACTTC.

The sample holds a few counts of this clone. J is TRBJ1-6 and V is TRBV5-6, with a weak D call TRBD1 (6 bases). Germline V CDR1 and CDR2: SGHDT, YYEEEE. There are 14 residues in the CDR3. V was cut by 7 bases and J by 3 bases, with 11 bases left in between. CDR3 nucleotide sequence: TGTGCCAGCCAAGACAGGATCTATAATTCACCCCTCCACTTT. Its protein is CASQDRIYNSPLHF.

V and J are TRBV6-6 and TRBJ1-3; D gene unclear. From germline, CDR1 is MNHNY and CDR2 SVGAGI (reference sequence). CDR3 length: 14 amino acids. Trimming left V 6 bases short and J 0 bases short, with 9 bases between. The DNA of the CDR3 is TGTGCCAGCAGAAGCTTAAACTCTGGAAACACCATATATTTT. It yields the protein CASRSLNSGNTIYF.

This rearrangement joins TRBV7-9 to TRBJ2-3; D is undetermined. The length of the CDR3 is 16 residues. V gave up 5 bases and J gave up 5 bases, with 20 bases separating them. Germline CDR1 and CDR2: SEHNR and FQNEAQ (reference sequence). The CDR3 coding sequence is TGTGCCAGCAGCCGCCCTAAGTTTGTTAATATAGATACGCAGTATTTT. It specifies CASSRPKFVNIDTQYF.

This clone was counted a single time. This rearrangement joins TRBV9 to TRBJ2-1; 12 bases match TRBD1. The CDR3 is made up of 15 amino acids. Germline assignment: CDR1 SGDLS and CDR2 YYNGEE. J gave up 8 bases and V 4 bases, and 7 bases lay outside the gene matches. The chain's CDR3 is CASSPGQGARDEQFF. The CDR3 DNA follows: TGTGCCAGCAGCCCGGGACAGGGGGCTAGAGATGAGCAGTTCTTC.

This sequence joins TRBV7-8 and TRBJ2-1; D is possibly TRBD2 (5 bases). Trimming left V 5 bases short and J 7 bases short, with 12 bases between. Germline assignment: CDR1 SGHVS and CDR2 FQNEAQ. This CDR3 comprises 13 residues. CDR3 residues: CASSLSTRNEQFF. CDR3 DNA sequence: TGTGCCAGCAGCCTAAGTACTAGGAATGAGCAGTTCTTC.

The chain couples TRBV2 to TRBJ2-7, with D unclear. Germline assignment: CDR1 SNHLY and CDR2 FYNNEI. There are 14 residues in the CDR3. The CDR3 reads CAFFKQKAAYEQYF. CDR3 DNA sequence: TGTGCTTTTTTCAAGCAGAAGGCGGCATACGAGCAGTACTTC.

The chain recombines TRBV6-1 with TRBJ2-2; 10 positions match TRBD2. Germline V gene lookup returns CDR1 MNHNS and CDR2 SASEGT. The CDR3 totals 15 residues. The V segment lost 6 bases and the J segment 7 bases; nucleotides outside the gene matches: 8. CDR3 sequence reads: CASSERGGRNGELFF. CDR3 nucleotide sequence: TGTGCCAGCAGCGAGCGGGGGGGCCGAAACGGGGAGCTGTTTTTT.

This CDR3 is CASSFEAGTSLYEQYF. The CDR3 region has the DNA TGCGCCAGCAGCTTCGAAGCCGGGACTAGCTTATACGAGCAGTACTTC. The chain carries TRBV4-1 and TRBJ2-7; 9 bases match TRBD2. CDR1 and CDR2 from the germline V gene are MGHRA and YSYEKL. The CDR3 spans 16 residues. V lost 5 bases, J lost 4 bases, and 12 bases stayed unmatched.